The entry that follows covers one T cell receptor (beta chain) sequence. Alongside a J-beta primer mix, a sample-barcoded 5' primer served in a second PCR lasting 7 to 11 cycles. TCRdb reprocessed the 5' RACE reads with MiXCR, giving one entry per CDR3 protein. The sample lists more than 650,000 distinct CDR3 sequences; 22% were seen once. The CDR3 totals 16 residues. V was trimmed by 7 bases and J by 0 bases, leaving 16 bases between them. Germline CDR1 reads SQVTM; CDR2 reads ANQGSEA. The record originates from a study of blood T cells in healthy people across ages. The gene calls are TRBV29-1 and TRBJ2-6; perhaps TRBD1 as D (6 bases). This clonotype originated in a man between 65 and 85 years old in good health. Sequenced sample: blood. The CDR3 DNA is TGCAGCGCCATAAGGGGGATCCTCTCTGGGGCCAACGTCCTGACTTTC. Encoded protein: CSAIRGILSGANVLTF.